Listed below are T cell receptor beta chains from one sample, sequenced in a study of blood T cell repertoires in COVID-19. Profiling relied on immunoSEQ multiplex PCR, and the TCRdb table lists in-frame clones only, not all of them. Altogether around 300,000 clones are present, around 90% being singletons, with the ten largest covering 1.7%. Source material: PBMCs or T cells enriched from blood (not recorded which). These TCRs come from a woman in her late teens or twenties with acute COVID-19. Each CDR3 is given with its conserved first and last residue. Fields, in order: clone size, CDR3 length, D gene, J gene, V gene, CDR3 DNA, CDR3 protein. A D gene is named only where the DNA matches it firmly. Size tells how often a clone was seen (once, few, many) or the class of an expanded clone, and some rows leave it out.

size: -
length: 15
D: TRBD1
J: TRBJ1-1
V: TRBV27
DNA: TGTGCCAGCAGTGGTCGGGACAGGGCGAACACTGAAGCTTTCTTT
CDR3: CASSGRDRANTEAFF

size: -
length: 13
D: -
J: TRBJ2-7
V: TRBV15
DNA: TGTGCCACCAGCAGAGCTTACACGGGGGAGCAGTACTTC
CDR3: CATSRAYTGEQYF

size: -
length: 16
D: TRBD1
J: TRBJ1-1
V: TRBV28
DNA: TGTGCCAGCAGAGAAGACAGGGGAGGACCGAACACTGAAGCTTTCTTT
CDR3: CASREDRGGPNTEAFF

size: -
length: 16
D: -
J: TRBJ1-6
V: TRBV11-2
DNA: TGTGCCAGCAGCTTAGGCTGGGCAGGCTTCAATTCACCCCTCCACTTT
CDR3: CASSLGWAGFNSPLHF

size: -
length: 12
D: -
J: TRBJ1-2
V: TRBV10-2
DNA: TGCGCCAGCAGCGGGTTCAACTATGGCTACACCTTC
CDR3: CASSGFNYGYTF

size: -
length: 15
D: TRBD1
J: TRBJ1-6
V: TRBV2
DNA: TGTGCCAGCAGTCGTAGACAGGGGTCAAATTCACCCCTCCACTTT
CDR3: CASSRRQGSNSPLHF

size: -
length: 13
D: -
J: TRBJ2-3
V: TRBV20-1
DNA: TGCAGTGCTAGTGCGGGGTACACAGATACGCAGTATTTT
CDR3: CSASAGYTDTQYF

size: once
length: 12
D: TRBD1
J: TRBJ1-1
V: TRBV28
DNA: TGTGCCAGCAGCAACAGGGGATTTGAAGCTTTCTTT
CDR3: CASSNRGFEAFF

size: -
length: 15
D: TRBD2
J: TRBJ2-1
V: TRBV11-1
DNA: TGTGCCAGCAGCTTCTGGACTAGCGATTACAATGAGCAGTTCTTC
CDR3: CASSFWTSDYNEQFF

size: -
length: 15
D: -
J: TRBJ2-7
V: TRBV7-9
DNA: TGTGCCAGCAGCTTAGCGGGGCCACCTATCTACGAGCAGTACTTC
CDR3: CASSLAGPPIYEQYF